A selection of T cell receptor beta chains follows, all from one sample in a study of T cell responses to AZD1222 COVID-19 vaccine. Sequencing used immunoSEQ multiplex PCR; TCRdb keeps in-frame clones, though not all of them. The table shows roughly 110,000 clones, with roughly 90% occurring only once. Sample: peripheral blood, taken on day 0 of AZD1222 vaccination. Receptor source: an adult in good health. Both conserved end residues are trimmed from each CDR3. Clone sizes are given selectively: once, few, many, or a class where the clone is expanded.

>NA|TRBV6-2/TRBV6-3
ASSSPGQGVKAKNIQY
>once|TRBV29-1
SVEETGDEQF
>NA|TRBV3-1/TRBV3-2
ASSPQVTPSAYGYT
>NA|TRBV27
ASSLRASGGLETQY
>NA|TRBV9
ASSSLTATGGYT
>NA|TRBV7-2
ASSWKGAAYEQY
>NA|TRBV3-1/TRBV3-2
ASSQGGGRTSYEQY
>NA|TRBV4-3
ASSQVPAGTLGTYEQY
>NA|TRBV5-1
ASSLGSWNTDTQY
>NA|TRBV6-2/TRBV6-3
ASSLLGLSNQPQH
>NA|TRBV28
ASSPRTSGSYGIEQF
>NA|TRBV7-2
ASSLGGGQETQY
>NA|TRBV7-8
ASSPVTEAF
>NA|TRBV7-9
ASSLGRGRTEAF
>NA|TRBV2
ASRQREVTYEQY
>NA|TRBV19
ASSRQGANYGYT
>NA|TRBV7-9
ASSLRQGATGELF
>once|TRBV11-3
ASSLGPYPRETQY
>NA|TRBV14
ASRKTTGVENT
>NA|TRBV30
AWTPGSRGYT
>once|TRBV3-1/TRBV3-2
ASSLKTSGYTDTQY
>NA|TRBV11-2
ASSLIQGWYGYT
>NA|TRBV4-2
ASSQGADSNQPQH
>NA|TRBV30
AWSVGGSGNTIY
>NA|TRBV6-2/TRBV6-3
ASSYIRDRGQLAKNIQY
>NA|TRBV12-5
ASGLVSSPPSRF
>once|TRBV18
ASSPQGEQETQY
>NA|TRBV5-6
ASSRARRELF
>NA|TRBV12-3/TRBV12-4
ASRDFPGNTIY
>NA|TRBV28
ASSGSIDEQF
>NA|TRBV24-1
ATSTGHQETQY
>NA|TRBV6-5
ASSWAGESNQPQH
>NA|TRBV7-2
ASSFSGTSGTEAF
>NA|TRBV11-3
ASSLNGQAVGYT
>NA|TRBV10-3
AISESLNQPQH
>NA|TRBV28
ASSLQGYDGYT
>NA|TRBV27
ASSSPGTDPRAF
>NA|TRBV6-5
ASTQGRGREQY
>once|TRBV13
ASSLGPRGNEQY
>NA|TRBV6-1
ASSDPASTKGNQPQH
>NA|TRBV5-1
ASSGAGDYGYT
>NA|TRBV5-1
ASSLDPGGPGELF
>NA|TRBV28
ASSQGNQPQH
>once|TRBV5-1
ASSPLAGGRSDTQY
>NA|TRBV24-1
ATSGRYNEQF
>NA|TRBV11-1
ASSLAPNTEAF
>few|TRBV27
ASSPTGTANYEQY
>NA|TRBV28
ATRGRAPSYNSPLH
>NA|TRBV19
ASRAGELF
>once|TRBV6-6
ASTIPGQANTEAF
>NA|TRBV7-9
ASSPLVSYGYT
>NA|TRBV6-4
ASSDSSSGSGIQY
>NA|TRBV4-3
ASSQDPTGRATYEQY
>NA|TRBV28
ASGTGYGTDTQY